This T cell receptor beta chain stems from a study of patients and donors after allogeneic stem cell transplantation. One entry per CDR3 protein, called by TCRdb with MiXCR from the RT-PCR reads. The data contain roughly 960,000 distinct CDR3 sequences, roughly 17% of them singletons. The CDR3 length is 16 residues. Germline lookup yields CDR1 SGHTA and CDR2 FQGNSA. With 4 bases removed from V and 2 bases from J, the gap between germline ends came to 16 bases. This clonotype was found a few times. Sequenced sample: blood, either unsorted or a sorted T cell fraction (not recorded which). The sequence came from a human donor who was either an allogeneic HSCT recipient or a stem cell or donor lymphocyte infusion donor (not recorded which). It is not recorded whose cells these are; they may come from a transplant donor. The chain employs TRBV7-2 and TRBJ2-3; the D gene could be TRBD1 or TRBD2 (8 bases each). The CDR3 region has the DNA TGTGCCAGCAGCTCAGGGGGCGGGGGGAACACAGATACGCAGTATTTT. The encoded protein is CASSSGGGGNTDTQYF.